This T cell receptor (beta chain) was captured by sequencing in a study of T-cell memory formation after mild COVID-19. This clonotype was recorded a few times. The germline gene is not matched at one end of the junction; a read error may be the cause. This CDR3 is built from 13 residues. Germline V gives CDR1 SSHAT, CDR2 FNYEAQ (reference sequence). A single record per CDR3 protein comes from TCRdb applying MiXCR to the 5' RACE reads. The repertoire holds about 140,000 distinct CDR3 sequences, 13% to 15% seen once, with approximately 30% in the top ten. The sequencing sample was made of PBMCs or a T cell subset sorted from them (not recorded which). This receptor was obtained from an adult woman who had mild COVID-19 (a few samples of this study predate the infection). Cell type and time point are not known. The chain is built from TRBV7-7 and TRBJ2-3; D not resolved. The CDR3 DNA sequence: TGTGCTAGCAGCTCAATCGTTGGGGATACGCAGTATTTT. It encodes CASSSIVGDTQYF.